Reported below is one T cell receptor (beta chain). Germline CDR1 reads MNHEY; CDR2 reads SVGAGI. The CDR3 length is 14 residues. J gave up 6 bases and V 6 bases, and 7 bases lay outside the gene matches. Per the original data handling: The assay estimated nucleated cells by amplifying reference gene primers. Clones were read by immunoSEQ multiplex PCR, and TCRdb kept only the in-frame ones, dropping some. V and J calls and clone size are those listed in that table; D and trimming were worked out from the DNA. The sample has around 150,000 clones; 80% to 90% are singletons. The sample originates from a study of blood T cell repertoires in COVID-19. Looking at the study overall: The United States, Italy and Spain were the sources of the acute and convalescent COVID-19 samples. T cells, B-cell-depleted T cells, or PBMCs provided the cDNA or gDNA that served as material.

The material sequenced was peripheral blood. The TCR comes from a man aged 65 to 85 with acute or convalescent COVID-19. V usage is TRBV6-5 and J usage is TRBJ2-7; 11 positions match TRBD1. The CDR3 loop reads CASSRGQGAVEQYF. For the CDR3, the DNA is TGTGCCAGCAGCCGAGGACAGGGGGCTGTCGAGCAGTACTTC.